This TCR beta chain was profiled in a study of siplizumab effects on memory and regulatory T cells. Findings and limits, study-wide: On average, under 75% of mappable alloreactive CD4+ clones were Treg-derived under siplizumab, against 26.9% in controls.

The V gene's germline CDR1 is SGHRS and CDR2 YFSETQ. Trimming stripped 5 bases from V and 0 bases from J, with 15 bases between. This CDR3 is 16 amino acids long. Notes on this clone: Its antigen remains unidentified.

Profiled with immunoSEQ multiplex PCR; TCRdb holds only in-frame clones, not every one. The sample has about 100,000 clones, about 91% seen once; the top ten hold roughly 0.15%. Sample: CD4+ T cells sorted from blood. This TCR derives from a human donor in good health. The V call is TRBV5-1, the J call TRBJ1-5; D possibly corresponds to TRBD1 (5 bases). CDR3 sequence (DNA): TGCGCCAGCAGTCCGGGGGAAATGAATAGCAATCAGCCCCAGCATTTT. Protein sequence: CASSPGEMNSNQPQHF. Full variable domain (outside the CDR3, taken from reference TRBV5-1 and TRBJ1-5): KAGVTQTPRYLIKTRGQQVTLSCSPISGHRSVSWYQQTPGQGLQFLFEYFSETQRNKGNFPGRFSGRQFSNSRSEMNVSTLELGDSALYLCASSPGEMNSNQPQHFGDGTRLSIL.